This TCR beta chain was identified during a study of regulatory T cells in long-lasting Graves disease. The CDR3 is made up of 14 amino acids. V lost 5 bases and J lost 5; bases outside the gene matches: 9. Germline CDR1 and CDR2: DFQATT and SNEGSKA (reference sequence). Study-wide results and limits: Accuracy was perhaps lowered by the small sample size.

Both iRepertoire HTBI primers and Arm-PCR of CDR3 regions were used to build the TCR beta libraries. MiXCR, run by TCRdb on the multiplex PCR reads, gives a single entry per CDR3 protein. The sample includes 350,000 to 450,000 distinct CDR3 sequences, around 23% of them seen just once. The time point was: persistent/refractory GD, antithyroid drugs over 5 years with positive TRAb. Extracted PBMC RNA gave rise to the TCR library. This clonotype has only a few counts. Its antigen is as yet unknown. This TCR was recovered from a middle-aged woman with Graves disease. Source: peripheral blood mononuclear cells (PBMCs), taken when the disease was refractory, from a patient treated with antithyroid drugs. J is TRBJ1-1 and V is TRBV20-1; 9 bases fit TRBD1. CDR3 loop: CSARYSDRGTEAFF. The CDR3 region has the DNA TGCAGTGCTCGTTATTCGGACAGGGGAACTGAAGCTTTCTTT.